At least ten counts were recorded for the clone carrying this TCR beta chain. Its antigen is not identified. What was amplified from RNA transcripts were TCR beta CDR3 regions. TCR CDR3 underwent first-round RT-PCR with the HTBI primer set. TCRdb fed the multiplex PCR reads into MiXCR, producing one record per CDR3 protein. The sample has 90,000 to 120,000 distinct CDR3 sequences, about 17% seen once. Graves' hyperthyroidism was deemed stable absent ophthalmopathy progression within 18 months. The record originates from a study of T cells in Graves' hyperthyroidism and ophthalmopathy. Study-wide points: The model's output predicted ophthalmopathy at a median of about 5.9 months prior to onset. Blood also carried most thyroid clonotypes expanded above 0.001.

Sequencing was carried out using blood. The sequence came from a woman aged 45-59 years with Graves' hyperthyroidism.

CDR3 sequence (DNA): TGTGCCAGCAGTGTTCAACCGAACACTGAAGCTTTCTTT. As protein: CASSVQPNTEAFF. V and J are TRBV2 and TRBJ1-1, with D uncertain. The CDR3 is 13 residues long. V dropped 4 bases and J dropped 1 base, with 7 bases sitting between them. Germline CDR1 and CDR2: SNHLY and FYNNEI.